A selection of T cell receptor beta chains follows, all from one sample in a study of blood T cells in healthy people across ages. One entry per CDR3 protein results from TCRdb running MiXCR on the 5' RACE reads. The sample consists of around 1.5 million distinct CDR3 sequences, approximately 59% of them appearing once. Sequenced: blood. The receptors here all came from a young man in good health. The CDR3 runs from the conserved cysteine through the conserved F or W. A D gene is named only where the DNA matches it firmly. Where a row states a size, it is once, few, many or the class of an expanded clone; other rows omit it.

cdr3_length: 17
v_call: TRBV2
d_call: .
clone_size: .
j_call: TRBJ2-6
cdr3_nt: TGTGCCAGCAGGGATATTCCCCGGTGCTCTGGGGCCAACGTCCTGACTTTC
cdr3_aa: CASRDIPRCSGANVLTF

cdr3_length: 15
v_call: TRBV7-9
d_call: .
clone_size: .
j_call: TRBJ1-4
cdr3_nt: TGTGCCAGCAGCGGGCGTACAGAGGTCATTGAAAAACTGTTTTTT
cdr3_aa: CASSGRTEVIEKLFF

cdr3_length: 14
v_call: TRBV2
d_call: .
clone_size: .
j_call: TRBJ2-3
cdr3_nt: TGTGCCAGCTGTTGGGTGGTCGGAACAGATACGCAGTATTTT
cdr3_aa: CASCWVVGTDTQYF

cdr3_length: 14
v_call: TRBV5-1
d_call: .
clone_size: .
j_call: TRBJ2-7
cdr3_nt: TGCGCCAGCAGCTTGAACAGGGCAGCCTACGAGCAGTACTTC
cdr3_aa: CASSLNRAAYEQYF

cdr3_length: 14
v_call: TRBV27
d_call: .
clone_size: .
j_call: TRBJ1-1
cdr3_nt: TGTGCCAGCAGTTTAAGGAAAGGGAACACTGAAGCTTTCTTT
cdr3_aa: CASSLRKGNTEAFF

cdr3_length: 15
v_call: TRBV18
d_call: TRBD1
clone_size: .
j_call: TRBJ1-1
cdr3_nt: TGTGCCAGCTCAGGACAGGGGGCAAGGAACACTGAAGCTTTCTTT
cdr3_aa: CASSGQGARNTEAFF

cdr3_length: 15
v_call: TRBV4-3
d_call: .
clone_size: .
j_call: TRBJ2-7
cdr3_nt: TGCGCCAGCAGCCAAGATCCTAACAGACAAGAGGCCCAGTACTTC
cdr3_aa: CASSQDPNRQEAQYF

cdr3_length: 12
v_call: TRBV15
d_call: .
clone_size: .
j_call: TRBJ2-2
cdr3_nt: TGTGCCACCACAGGGGACCCCGGGGAGCTGTTTTTT
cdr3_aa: CATTGDPGELFF

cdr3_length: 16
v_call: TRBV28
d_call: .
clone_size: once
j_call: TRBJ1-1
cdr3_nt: TGTGCCAGCAGTTACTGGGCAGGGACCATGAACACTGAAGCTTTCTTT
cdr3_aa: CASSYWAGTMNTEAFF

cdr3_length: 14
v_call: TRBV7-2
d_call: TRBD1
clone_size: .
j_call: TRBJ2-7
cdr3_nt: TGTGCCAGCAGCTTAGCGCCGACAGGGTACGAGCAGTACTTC
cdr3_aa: CASSLAPTGYEQYF

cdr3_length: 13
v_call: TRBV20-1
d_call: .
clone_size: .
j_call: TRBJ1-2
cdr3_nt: TGCAGTGCTAGAAGTCCATACCCGGATGGCTACACCTTC
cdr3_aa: CSARSPYPDGYTF

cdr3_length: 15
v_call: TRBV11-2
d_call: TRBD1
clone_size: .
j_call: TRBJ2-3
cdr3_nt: TGTGCCAGCAGCCGCCGGGACAGAGTAACAGATACGCAGTATTTT
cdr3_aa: CASSRRDRVTDTQYF

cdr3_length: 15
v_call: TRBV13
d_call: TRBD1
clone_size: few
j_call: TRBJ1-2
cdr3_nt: TGTGCCAGCAGGGAGGGACAGGCGAACAACTATGGCTACACCTTC
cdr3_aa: CASREGQANNYGYTF

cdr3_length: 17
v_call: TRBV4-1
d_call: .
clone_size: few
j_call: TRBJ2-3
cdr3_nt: TGCGCCAGCAGCCAAGATTTCGCGGGCCCAGAAAGGGGTACGCAGTATTTT
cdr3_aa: CASSQDFAGPERGTQYF

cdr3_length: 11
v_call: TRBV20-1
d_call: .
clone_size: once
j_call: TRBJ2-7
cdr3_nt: TGCAGTGCCCGATTTGGGGCCGAGCAGTACTTC
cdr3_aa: CSARFGAEQYF

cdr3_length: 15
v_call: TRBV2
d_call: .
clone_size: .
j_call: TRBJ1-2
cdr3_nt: TGTGCCAGCAGTGTATCGAGGGCCTCCGACTATGGCTACACCTTC
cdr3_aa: CASSVSRASDYGYTF

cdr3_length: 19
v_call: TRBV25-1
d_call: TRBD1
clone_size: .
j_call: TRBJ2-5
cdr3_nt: TGTGCCAGCAGTGATCTAGGGGACAGGGGGTCGGTAATACAAGAGACCCAGTACTTC
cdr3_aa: CASSDLGDRGSVIQETQYF

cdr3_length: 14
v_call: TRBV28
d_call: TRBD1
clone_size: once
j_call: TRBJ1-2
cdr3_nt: TGTGCCAGCAGTTTATCCTGGCAGGGGGTCGGCTACACCTTC
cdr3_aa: CASSLSWQGVGYTF

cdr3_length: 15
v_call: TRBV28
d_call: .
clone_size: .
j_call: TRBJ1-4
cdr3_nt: TGTGCCAGCAGTTTCAACTTAGGGGAAAATGAAAAACTGTTTTTT
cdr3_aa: CASSFNLGENEKLFF

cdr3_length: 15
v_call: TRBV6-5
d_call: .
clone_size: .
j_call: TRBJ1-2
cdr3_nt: TGTGCCAGCAGTTACAGTCAGGGGTCTAACTATGGCTACACCTTC
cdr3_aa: CASSYSQGSNYGYTF

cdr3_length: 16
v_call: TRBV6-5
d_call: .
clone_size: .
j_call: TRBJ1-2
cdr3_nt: TGTGCCAGCAGTTACCCCTCGGGAGGGGGGCATTATGGCTACACCTTC
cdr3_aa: CASSYPSGGGHYGYTF

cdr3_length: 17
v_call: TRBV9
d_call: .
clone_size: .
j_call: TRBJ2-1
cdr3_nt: TGTGCCAGCAGCGTAGTCAAGTTGGGGAGCTCCTACAATGAGCAGTTCTTC
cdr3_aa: CASSVVKLGSSYNEQFF

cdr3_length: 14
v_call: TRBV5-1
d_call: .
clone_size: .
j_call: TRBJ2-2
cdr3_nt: TGCGCCAGCAGCGGGGCGGATTACACCGGGGAGCTGTTTTTT
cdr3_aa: CASSGADYTGELFF

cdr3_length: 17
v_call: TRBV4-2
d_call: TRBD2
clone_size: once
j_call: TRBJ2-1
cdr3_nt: TGTGCCAGCAGCCAAGATCAGGGGACTAGCGCTAACAATGAGCAGTTCTTC
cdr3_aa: CASSQDQGTSANNEQFF